There are many counts of the clone carrying this T cell receptor (beta chain). The CDR3 spans 13 residues. Unmatched junction bases numbered 8, after V lost 6 bases and J lost 8 bases. The sample is drawn from a study of T cell repertoires in cytomegalovirus infection. Whole-study context: Public TCR beta signature analysis indicated the presence of both CMV infection and matching HLA type.

TCRdb recomputed calls from the reads with MiXCR, one row per CDR3 protein. The table includes roughly 630,000 distinct CDR3 sequences, around 24% detected once. The chain carries TRBV12-3 or TRBV12-4 and TRBJ1-2; TRBD1 agrees at 8 bases. Sequences were obtained from CD8+ T cells from PBMCs. This TCR was sampled from a human donor in good health (CMV status not recorded). Some clones in this sample may be carry-over from other donors' samples. CDR3 in amino acids: CASRLGQGRGYTF. The DNA for the CDR3 is TGTGCCAGCAGACTCGGACAGGGTCGCGGCTACACCTTC.